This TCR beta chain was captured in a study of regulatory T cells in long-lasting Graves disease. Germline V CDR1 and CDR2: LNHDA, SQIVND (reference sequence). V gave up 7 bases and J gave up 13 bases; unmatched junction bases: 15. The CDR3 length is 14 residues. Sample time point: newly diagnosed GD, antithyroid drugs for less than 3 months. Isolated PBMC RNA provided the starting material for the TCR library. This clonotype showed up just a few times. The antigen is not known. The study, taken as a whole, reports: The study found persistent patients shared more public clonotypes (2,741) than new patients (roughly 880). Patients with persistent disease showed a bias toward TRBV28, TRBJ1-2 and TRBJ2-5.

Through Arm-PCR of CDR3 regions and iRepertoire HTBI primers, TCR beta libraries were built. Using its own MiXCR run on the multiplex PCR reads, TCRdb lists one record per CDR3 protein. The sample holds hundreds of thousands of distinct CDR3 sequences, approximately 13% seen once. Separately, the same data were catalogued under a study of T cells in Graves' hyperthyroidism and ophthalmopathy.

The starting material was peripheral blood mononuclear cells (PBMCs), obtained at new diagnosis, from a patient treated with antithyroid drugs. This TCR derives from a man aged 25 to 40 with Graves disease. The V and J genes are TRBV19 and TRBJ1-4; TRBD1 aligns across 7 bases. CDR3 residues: CASTDSGQAGRLFF. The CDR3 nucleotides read TGTGCCAGTACCGATTCAGGACAGGCCGGTAGACTGTTTTTT.